These T cell receptor beta chains were read from a single sample in a study of blood T cell repertoires in COVID-19. Repertoires were generated with immunoSEQ multiplex PCR, while TCRdb's copy carries only in-frame clones and drops some. The table includes 150,000 or so clones, 70% to 90% detected once. The sequenced sample was peripheral blood. These receptor sequences come from a woman aged 55-70 years with acute or convalescent COVID-19. The CDR3 runs from the conserved cysteine through the conserved F or W. A D gene is named only where the DNA matches it firmly. Where a row states a size, it is once, few, many or the class of an expanded clone; other rows omit it.

clone size	CDR3 length	J gene	D gene	V gene	CDR3 protein	CDR3 DNA
.	16	TRBJ2-5	.	TRBV5-4	CASSLNGGAFQETQYF	TGTGCCAGCAGCTTGAACGGGGGAGCCTTTCAAGAGACCCAGTACTTC
.	15	TRBJ1-1	TRBD1	TRBV5-6	CASGLQGLKVSEAFF	TGTGCCAGCGGGTTACAGGGGTTAAAGGTCTCTGAAGCTTTCTTT
.	14	TRBJ2-3	.	TRBV28	CASRGGWDTDTQYF	TGTGCCAGCAGGGGAGGTTGGGACACAGATACGCAGTATTTT
.	12	TRBJ2-5	.	TRBV5-6	CASSLARETQYF	TGTGCCAGCAGCTTGGCCCGGGAGACCCAGTACTTC
.	15	TRBJ2-1	TRBD1	TRBV14	CASSRGGTGSNEQFF	TGTGCCAGCAGCCGAGGCGGGACAGGGTCCAATGAGCAGTTCTTC
.	15	TRBJ1-4	.	TRBV28	CASSLPGQEYEKLFF	TGTGCCAGCAGTTTACCGGGACAAGAGTATGAAAAACTGTTTTTT
.	15	TRBJ2-1	TRBD1	TRBV6-6	CASSYWDRGGNEQFF	TGTGCCAGCAGTTATTGGGACAGGGGCGGGAATGAGCAGTTCTTC
once	14	TRBJ1-3	.	TRBV5-1	CASSPGQPGDTIYF	TGCGCCAGCAGCCCGGGCCAGCCGGGGGACACCATATATTTT
.	13	TRBJ1-2	.	TRBV3-1/TRBV3-2	CASSHRNSQGYTF	TGTGCCAGCAGCCACCGAAACTCTCAAGGCTACACCTTC
.	15	TRBJ1-4	TRBD1	TRBV28	CASSLGGQGDEKLFF	TGTGCCAGCAGTCTAGGGGGACAGGGTGACGAAAAACTGTTTTTT
once	12	TRBJ1-1	.	TRBV30	CAWMQVNTEAFF	TGTGCCTGGATGCAGGTGAACACTGAAGCTTTCTTT
.	14	TRBJ2-7	.	TRBV7-9	CASSSSGRNYEQYF	TGTGCCAGCAGCTCTTCCGGGAGAAACTACGAGCAGTACTTC
.	15	TRBJ1-5	.	TRBV6-5	CASSSDRNSNQPQHF	TGTGCCAGCAGTTCTGACAGGAATAGCAATCAGCCCCAGCATTTT
.	14	TRBJ1-6	TRBD1	TRBV6-5	CASSLGQGRSPLHF	TGTGCCAGCAGCCTAGGACAGGGCCGGTCACCCCTCCACTTT
.	13	TRBJ1-2	.	TRBV18	CASSPTDNYGYTF	TGTGCCAGCTCACCGACAGATAACTATGGCTACACCTTC
.	19	TRBJ1-2	.	TRBV3-1/TRBV3-2	CASSRPSPQLDGRNYGYTF	TGTGCCAGCAGCCGCCCCTCACCCCAATTGGACGGGAGAAACTATGGCTACACCTTC
.	15	TRBJ2-3	TRBD2	TRBV7-9	CASSVAGGPADTQYF	TGTGCCAGCAGTGTAGCGGGGGGCCCGGCAGATACGCAGTATTTT
.	13	TRBJ2-3	.	TRBV11-3	CASSLSSGDTQYF	TGTGCCAGCAGCTTAAGCTCGGGAGATACGCAGTATTTT
.	15	TRBJ2-3	TRBD1	TRBV18	CASSQQGAPTDTQYF	TGTGCCAGCTCTCAACAGGGGGCCCCCACAGATACGCAGTATTTT
.	16	TRBJ2-7	.	TRBV4-2	CASSQERRGGAYEQYF	TGTGCCAGCAGCCAAGAACGCCGAGGGGGGGCCTACGAGCAGTACTTC
.	15	TRBJ2-5	TRBD1	TRBV7-6	CASSLGTGGQETQYF	TGTGCCAGCAGCTTAGGGACAGGGGGACAAGAGACCCAGTACTTC
.	12	TRBJ2-2	.	TRBV7-9	CASSPYTGELFF	TGTGCCAGCAGCCCGTACACCGGGGAGCTGTTTTTT
few	14	TRBJ1-2	TRBD1	TRBV19	CASSIGGQAYGYTF	TGTGCCAGTAGTATAGGGGGACAGGCCTATGGCTACACCTTC
.	14	TRBJ2-3	TRBD2	TRBV4-2	CASSPGLAGGTQYF	TGTGCCAGCAGCCCTGGACTAGCGGGGGGCACGCAGTATTTT
.	15	TRBJ2-2	TRBD2	TRBV11-3	CASSSSRGGAGELFF	TGTGCCAGCAGCTCCTCCCGGGGGGGGGCCGGGGAGCTGTTTTTT
few	18	TRBJ1-4	TRBD1	TRBV7-8	CASSLEGFGTGGREKLFF	TGTGCCAGCAGCTTAGAGGGGTTTGGGACAGGGGGCCGGGAAAAACTGTTTTTT
.	12	TRBJ1-1	.	TRBV19	CASTGSGTEAFF	TGTGCCAGTACAGGGTCGGGCACTGAAGCTTTCTTT
.	18	TRBJ2-5	TRBD2	TRBV7-9	CASSSRAVAGTSGETQYF	TGTGCCAGCAGCTCCCGCGCCGTAGCGGGTACCTCTGGAGAGACCCAGTACTTC
.	15	TRBJ2-5	.	TRBV7-8	CASSLDGGRPQTQYF	TGTGCCAGCAGCTTAGACGGGGGTAGGCCCCAGACCCAGTACTTC